The T cell receptor beta chain under discussion was sequenced for a study of blood T cells in healthy people across ages. Whole-study results and caveats: Greater diversity and more naive CD4+ cells were seen in long-lived donors than in aged donors. Possibly confounding the expanded clonotype changes was the fact that donor CMV status was unknown.

PCR was performed a second time for about 6 to 12 cycles using a sample-barcoded 5' primer and a J-beta primer mix. Researchers report that a template-switch adaptor with 12 random nucleotides tagged each cDNA molecule. Via MiXCR, TCRdb re-called the 5' RACE reads, giving one row per CDR3 protein. The sample contains around 280,000 distinct CDR3 sequences, roughly a quarter of which appear only once. CDR3 length: 17 residues. From germline, CDR1 is KGHSH and CDR2 LQKENI. This clonotype was counted a few times. Its antigen is as yet unknown. The germline gene is not matched at one end of the junction; a read error may be the cause.

This sequence joins TRBV18 and TRBJ2-1, with 7 bases matching TRBD2. This clonotype was obtained from a woman in her 70s in good health. The sequenced sample was blood. CDR3 DNA sequence: TGTGCCAGCTCAAGGGCGGGAGCCAGGGAAACCTACAATGGGCAGTTCTTC. The encoded protein is CASSRAGARETYNGQFF.